This TCR beta chain comes out of a study of shared clonotypes between healthy human individuals (TCRdb year 2020). Study-wide context: Three men and a couple of women, aged 18 to 49 years, made up the cohort. Per donor, three plates each were used for CD4 naive and CD4 memory, two for CD8 naive, and one for CD8 memory. To estimate repertoire size and how much clonotypes are shared between individuals, the study performed deep sequencing of blood TCR repertoires from about 5 healthy adults. To increase sequencing depth and limit assay-specific biases, TCR repertoire library preparation and sequencing were carried out by different laboratories using diverse techniques. Leukapheresis yielded between about 0.94 and 8.9 billion PBMCs per donor. Broad study findings and their caveats: Based on pairwise subsampling, the degree of clonotype sharing among donors was expected to be affected by sequencing depth. Naive subsets generally had larger estimated clonotype richness than memory subsets. Sampling was restricted to blood, and TCR repertoires in tissues likely differ from the TCR repertoires found in blood. When a few donors were compared, the shared fraction of clonotypes was about 5.5% for naive CD4, more than 3% for naive CD8, 2.3% for memory CD4, and roughly 0.4% for memory CD8. Compared with non-shared clonotypes, clonotypes shared by all four sorted-subset donors had higher generation probabilities. Even with the large sequencing depth, rarefaction of the sorted-subset datasets indicated that sequencing was incomplete. Because the study included a small number of donors, the genetic and exposure-history diversity represented was limited.

The CDR3 goes from the cysteine to the phenylalanine over 15 residues. The sequence is cut down to CDR3 DNA, 45 bases in frame from base 1. Trimmed from V: 3 bases; trimmed from J: 5 bases; junction bases lacking a gene match: 3. In the germline V gene (reference sequence), CDR1 corresponds to WNHNN and CDR2 to SYGVQD. On this clone itself: Its antigen has not been determined. No base-level quality is on record; no much larger clone is a single base apart.

Using the deep immunoSEQ assay, multiplex PCR amplified TCR CDR3 regions from genomic DNA. Extracted genomic DNA from each cell subset was distributed evenly across all wells of several immunoSEQ 96-well plates, and each plate was treated as a replicate. Each replicate PCR for sorted subsets received around 200 ng genomic DNA, equal to some 32,000 T cell genomes. Purified libraries were quantified with a Qubit 3.0 fluorometer, sized on a Bioanalyzer 2100, and re-quantified with the KAPA Library Quantification kit. Every immunoSEQ 96-well plate was sequenced on a dedicated single-read 150-cycle Illumina NextSeq 550 flow cell. The paper's processing steps were these. The immunoSEQ output contained only junctional sequences without quality scores, so filtering could not match that applied to full-length reads. Sequences were annotated with PyIR, a Python wrapper for IgBLAST v1.9, and V/J genes and CDR3 were assigned using IMGT germline references. Any read was removed if the V/J assignment was weak (E-value above 1e-6), the CDR3 was missing, or the read contained stop codons, out-of-frame junctions, or ambiguous translated residues. V3J clonotypes were defined by identical inferred V gene, J gene, and CDR3 amino acid sequence. To compute the percentage overlap between repertoires, the number of shared unique clonotypes was divided by the size of the smaller repertoire. Three approaches were used to assess repertoire richness: RTK rarefaction, the Chao1 estimator, and Recon v2.1 estimates of unobserved clonotypes. OLGA was used to compute generation probabilities for all TCRbeta clonotypes that the gDNA method yielded from a handful of donors. The table was pulled from immuneACCESS by TCRdb, which kept in-frame rearrangements only. Such tables lose some clones; where checked, under half of the loss comes from unresolved V genes, and the rest has no known cause. That table furnishes V, J and clone size, whereas the DNA furnished D and trimming. For this sample there are around 180,000 clones; approximately 95% appear just once. The ten largest account for 0.067% of the sample.

Healthy HIV-negative adults with no recently reported acute infections or vaccinations were included as donors. All donors were Caucasian adults living in Nashville, Tennessee, USA. CD4+ T cells were enriched through magnetic negative selection, after which naive cells were positively selected on CD45RA and the remaining negative fraction served as the memory subset. Blood was obtained by leukapheresis, after which PBMCs were separated by Ficoll-Histopaque density gradient centrifugation and cryopreserved in liquid nitrogen vapor phase. Purity and quantity of every magnetically sorted T cell population were checked by analytical flow cytometry. Genomic DNA was isolated from every sorted fraction and measured by UV absorbance on a Nanodrop 2000c.

The source material was naive CD4+ T cells sorted from blood. The sample's cell subset or site label, decoded: CD45RA+ positively selected. The clonotype was recovered from a woman in her twenties or thirties in good health. The rearrangement combines TRBV10-1 with TRBJ1-4, with TRBD1 identical over 10 junction bases. CDR3 sequence: CASSDPGQGNEKLFF. Read as DNA, the sequence is TGCGCCAGCAGTGATCCGGGACAGGGGAATGAAAAACTGTTTTTT.